Reported below is one T cell receptor (beta chain). These data are taken from a study of blood T cell repertoires in COVID-19. Study in general: Donors in the United States, Italy and Spain gave samples during acute or convalescent COVID-19. Sample material is recorded as cDNA or gDNA derived from T cells, B-cell-depleted T cells, or PBMCs.

Germline V gives CDR1 MDHEN, CDR2 SYDVKM. The CDR3 extends over 12 amino acids. Authors' processing steps: The assay estimated nucleated cells by amplifying reference gene primers. TCRdb's copy holds only in-frame clones and misses some; the assay was immunoSEQ multiplex PCR. The V and J calls and clone size were taken over from that table, and D and trimming were inferred from the DNA. The sample contains about 73,000 clones, around 83% of which appear only once. This receptor was taken from a man between 45 and 60 years old with active COVID-19. This sequence joins TRBV28 and TRBJ1-4, with D uncertain. The sequenced sample consisted of peripheral blood. CDR3 bases: TGTGCTGGCTCTGTATCTAATGAAAAACTGTTTTTT. Translation: CAGSVSNEKLFF.